This T cell receptor (beta chain) originates from a study of T cells expressing NK-cell markers. Study in general: TCR beta repertoires came from sorted CD3+CD56+NKG2C+, CD3+CD56+NKG2C- and CD3+CD56-NKG2C+ T cells. Seven sequenced donors out of eight were HCMV-seropositive, one seronegative.

General study points: A handful of donors carried dominant NKG2C+ clonotypes that made up roughly 1.0-7.5% of their CD8+ T cells. One observes that, in several donors, these clonotypes were also the leading ones within the CD3+CD56-NKG2C+ fraction.

About this clonotype: Its antigen is unidentified.

This CDR3 contains 16 residues. Germline V CDR1 and CDR2: SGHVS, FQNEAQ. Following a re-call of the 5' RACE reads, TCRdb has one entry per CDR3 protein and lacks DNA. This sample's table reports approximately 150,000 distinct CDR3 sequences. Source material: blood T cells: a sorted CD56 or NKG2C T cell subset, CD4+ or CD8+ T cells, or bulk PBMC T cells (not recorded which). The gene calls are TRBV7-8 and TRBJ1-5; TCRdb gives TRBD1 as the D gene, but with no DNA this cannot be confirmed. This TCR derives from a man between 18 and 35 years old in good health. CDR3: CASSLVGRGFSQPQHF.